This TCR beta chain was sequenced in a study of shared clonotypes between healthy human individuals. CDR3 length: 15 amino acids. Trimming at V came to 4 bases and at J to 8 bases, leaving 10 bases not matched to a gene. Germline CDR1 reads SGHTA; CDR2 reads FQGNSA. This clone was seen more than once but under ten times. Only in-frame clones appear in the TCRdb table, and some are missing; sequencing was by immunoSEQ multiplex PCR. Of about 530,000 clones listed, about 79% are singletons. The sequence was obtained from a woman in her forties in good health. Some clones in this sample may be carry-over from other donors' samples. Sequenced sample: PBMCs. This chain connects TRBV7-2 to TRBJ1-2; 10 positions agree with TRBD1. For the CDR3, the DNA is TGTGCCAGCAGCTCCCGGGACAGGGGTTCCGGAGGCTACACCTTC. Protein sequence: CASSSRDRGSGGYTF.